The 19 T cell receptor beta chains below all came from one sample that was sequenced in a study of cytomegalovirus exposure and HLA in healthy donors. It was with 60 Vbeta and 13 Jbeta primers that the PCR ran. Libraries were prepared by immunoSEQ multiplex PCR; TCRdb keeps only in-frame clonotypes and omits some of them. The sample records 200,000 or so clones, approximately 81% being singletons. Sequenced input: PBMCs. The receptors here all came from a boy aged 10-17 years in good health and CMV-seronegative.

CDR3 bases: TGCGCCAGCAGCTTGGCCCCAGGACAGGAAGCCTATGGCTACACCTTC. Protein sequence: CASSLAPGQEAYGYTF. The V and J genes are TRBV5-1 and TRBJ1-2; 7 bases align to TRBD1. CDR3 length: 16 residues. Germline loops: CDR1 SGHRS, CDR2 YFSETQ. The junction had 9 bases not matched to a gene; V was cut back by 0 bases and J by 4 bases. Combining the CDR3 with reference TRBV5-1 and TRBJ1-2 gives the whole variable domain KAGVTQTPRYLIKTRGQQVTLSCSPISGHRSVSWYQQTPGQGLQFLFEYFSETQRNKGNFPGRFSGRQFSNSRSEMNVSTLELGDSALYLCASSLAPGQEAYGYTFGSGTRLTVV.

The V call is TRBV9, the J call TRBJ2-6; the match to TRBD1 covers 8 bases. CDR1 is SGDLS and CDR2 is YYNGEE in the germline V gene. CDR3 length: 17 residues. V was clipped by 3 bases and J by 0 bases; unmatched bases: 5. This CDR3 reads CASSGRQGSSGANVLTF. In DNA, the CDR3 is TGTGCCAGCAGCGGCAGACAGGGGAGCTCTGGGGCCAACGTCCTGACTTTC.

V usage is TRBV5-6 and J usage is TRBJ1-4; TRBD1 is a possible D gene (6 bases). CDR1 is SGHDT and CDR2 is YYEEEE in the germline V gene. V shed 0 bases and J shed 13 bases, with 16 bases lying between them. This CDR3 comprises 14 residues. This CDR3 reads CASSLVSRGSLLFF. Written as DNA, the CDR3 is TGTGCCAGCAGCTTGGTAAGCAGGGGAAGTCTACTGTTTTTT. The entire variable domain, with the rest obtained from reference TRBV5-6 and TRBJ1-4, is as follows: DAGVTQSPTHLIKTRGQQVTLRCSPKSGHDTVSWYQQALGQGPQFIFQYYEEEERQRGNFPDRFSGHQFPNYSSELNVNALLLGDSALYLCASSLVSRGSLLFFGSGTQLSVL.

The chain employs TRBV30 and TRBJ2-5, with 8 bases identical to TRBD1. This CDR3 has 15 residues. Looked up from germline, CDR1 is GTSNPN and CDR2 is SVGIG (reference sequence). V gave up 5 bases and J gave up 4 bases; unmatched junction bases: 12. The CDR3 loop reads CAWDTGGGRRETQYF. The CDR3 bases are TGTGCCTGGGATACAGGGGGAGGTAGGAGAGAGACCCAGTACTTC.

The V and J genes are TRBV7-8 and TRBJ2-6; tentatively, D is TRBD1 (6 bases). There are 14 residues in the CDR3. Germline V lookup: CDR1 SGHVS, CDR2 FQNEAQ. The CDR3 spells CASAGTPGANVLTF. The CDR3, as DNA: TGTGCTTCGGCAGGGACACCTGGGGCCAACGTCCTGACTTTC. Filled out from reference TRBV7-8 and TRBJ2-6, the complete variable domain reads GAGVSQSPRYKVAKRGQDVALRCDPISGHVSLFWYQQALGQGPEFLTYFQNEAQLDKSGLPSDRFFAERPEGSVSTLKIQRTQQEDSAVYLCASAGTPGANVLTFGAGSRLTVL.

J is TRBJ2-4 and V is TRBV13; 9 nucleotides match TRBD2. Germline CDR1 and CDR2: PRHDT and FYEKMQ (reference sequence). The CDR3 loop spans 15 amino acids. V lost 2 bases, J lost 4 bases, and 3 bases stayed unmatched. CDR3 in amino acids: CASSLTTSGKNIQYF. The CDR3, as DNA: TGTGCCAGCAGCTTAACGACTAGCGGAAAAAACATTCAGTACTTC. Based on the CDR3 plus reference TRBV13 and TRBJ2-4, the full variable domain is AAGVIQSPRHLIKEKRETATLKCYPIPRHDTVYWYQQGPGQDPQFLISFYEKMQSDKGSIPDRFSAQQFSDYHSELNMSSLELGDSALYFCASSLTTSGKNIQYFGAGTRLSVL.

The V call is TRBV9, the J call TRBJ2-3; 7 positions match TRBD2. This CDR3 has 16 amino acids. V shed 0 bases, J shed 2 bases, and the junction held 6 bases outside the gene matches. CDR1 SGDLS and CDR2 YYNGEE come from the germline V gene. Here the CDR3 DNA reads TGTGCCAGCAGCGTAGATCGGGGAGGGATCACAGATACGCAGTATTTT. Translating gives CASSVDRGGITDTQYF.

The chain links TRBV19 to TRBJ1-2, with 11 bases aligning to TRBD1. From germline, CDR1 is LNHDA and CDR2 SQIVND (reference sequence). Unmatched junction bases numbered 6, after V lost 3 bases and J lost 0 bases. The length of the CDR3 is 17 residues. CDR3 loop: CASSMGTGGRSNYGYTF. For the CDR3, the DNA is TGTGCCAGTAGTATGGGGACAGGGGGAAGATCTAACTATGGCTACACCTTC.

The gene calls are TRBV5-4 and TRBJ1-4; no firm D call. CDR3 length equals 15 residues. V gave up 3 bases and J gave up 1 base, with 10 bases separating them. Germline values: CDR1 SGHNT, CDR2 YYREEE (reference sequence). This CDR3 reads CASSSRAGTNEKLFF. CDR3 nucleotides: TGTGCCAGCAGCTCCCGGGCGGGAACTAATGAAAAACTGTTTTTT.

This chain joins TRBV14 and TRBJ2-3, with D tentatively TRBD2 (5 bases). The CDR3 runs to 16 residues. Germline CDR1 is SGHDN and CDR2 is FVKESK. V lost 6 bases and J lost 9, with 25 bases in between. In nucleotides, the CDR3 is TGTGCCAGCAGTCGACGATCGGACTTCCCTTTCACAACGCAGTATTTT. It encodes CASSRRSDFPFTTQYF.

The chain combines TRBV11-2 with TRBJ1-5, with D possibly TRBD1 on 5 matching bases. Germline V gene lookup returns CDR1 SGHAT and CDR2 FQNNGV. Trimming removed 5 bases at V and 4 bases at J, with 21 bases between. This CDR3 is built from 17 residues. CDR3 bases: TGTGCCAGCAGCGCGAGAGGTGGGGCGGGGGGTAATCAGCCCCAGCATTTT. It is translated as CASSARGGAGGNQPQHF.

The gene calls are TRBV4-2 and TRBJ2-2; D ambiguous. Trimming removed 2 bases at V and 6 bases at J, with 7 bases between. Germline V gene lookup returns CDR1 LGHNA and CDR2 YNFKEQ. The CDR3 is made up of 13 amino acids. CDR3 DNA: TGTGCCAGCAGCCAACGTTTCCCCGGGGAGCTGTTTTTT. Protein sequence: CASSQRFPGELFF.

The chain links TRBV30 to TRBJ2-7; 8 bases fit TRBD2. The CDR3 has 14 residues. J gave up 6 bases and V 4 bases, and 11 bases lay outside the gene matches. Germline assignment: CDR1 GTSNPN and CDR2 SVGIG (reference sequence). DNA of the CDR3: TGTGCCTGGACCGCGGGAGGTGCGTGGGGCGAGCAGTACTTC. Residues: CAWTAGGAWGEQYF.

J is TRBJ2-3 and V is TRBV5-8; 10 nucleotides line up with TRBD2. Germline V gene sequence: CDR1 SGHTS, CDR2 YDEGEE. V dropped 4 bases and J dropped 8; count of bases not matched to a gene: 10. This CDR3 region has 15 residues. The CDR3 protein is CASSRISGGRGTQYF. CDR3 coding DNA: TGTGCCAGCAGCCGAATTAGCGGGGGGCGAGGTACGCAGTATTTT.

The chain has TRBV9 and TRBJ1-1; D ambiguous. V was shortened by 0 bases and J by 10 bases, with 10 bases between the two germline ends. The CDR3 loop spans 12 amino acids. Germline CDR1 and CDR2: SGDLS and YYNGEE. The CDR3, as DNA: TGTGCCAGCAGCGTAGCCGGTTCCGGAGCTTTCTTT. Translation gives CASSVAGSGAFF.

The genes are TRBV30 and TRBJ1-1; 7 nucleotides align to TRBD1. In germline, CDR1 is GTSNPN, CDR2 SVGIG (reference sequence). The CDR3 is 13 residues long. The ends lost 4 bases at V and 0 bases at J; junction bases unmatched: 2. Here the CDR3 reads CAWMDRMNTEAFF. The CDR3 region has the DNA TGTGCCTGGATGGACAGGATGAACACTGAAGCTTTCTTT.

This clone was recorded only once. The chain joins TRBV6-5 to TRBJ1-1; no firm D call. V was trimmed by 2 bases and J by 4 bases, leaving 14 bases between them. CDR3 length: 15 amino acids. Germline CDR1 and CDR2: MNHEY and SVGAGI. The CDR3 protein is CASSYAIGVSTEAFF. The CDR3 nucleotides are TGTGCCAGCAGTTACGCCATCGGGGTGAGCACTGAAGCTTTCTTT.

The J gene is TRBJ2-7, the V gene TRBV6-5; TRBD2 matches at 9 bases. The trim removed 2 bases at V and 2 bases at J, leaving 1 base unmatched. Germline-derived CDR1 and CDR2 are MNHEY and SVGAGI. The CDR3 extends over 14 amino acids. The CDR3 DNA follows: TGTGCCAGCAGTTACGGACTAGCGCCCTACGAGCAGTACTTC. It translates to CASSYGLAPYEQYF.

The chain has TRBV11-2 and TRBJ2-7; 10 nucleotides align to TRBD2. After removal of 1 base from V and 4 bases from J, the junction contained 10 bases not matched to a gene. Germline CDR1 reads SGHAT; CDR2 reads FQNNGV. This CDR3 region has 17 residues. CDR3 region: CASSLAKIAGGIYEQYF. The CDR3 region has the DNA TGTGCCAGCAGCTTAGCGAAAATAGCGGGAGGAATTTACGAGCAGTACTTC.